This passage covers 25 T cell receptor beta chains from one sample sequenced in a study of metastatic and nonmetastatic thyroid tumors. TCRdb re-called clones via MiXCR from the PCR reads. Here the sample spans about 93,000 clones, over 8.5% being singletons. Each patient went into thyroid surgery without having received any treatment. The sequenced sample consisted of blood. The receptor source for this set is a female donor with papillary thyroid cancer or a benign thyroid nodule (not recorded which). Some clones in this sample may be carry-over from other donors' samples.

This clone was recorded many times. V and J are TRBV6-4 and TRBJ2-2; possible D gene TRBD2, 5 bases. The CDR3 is 13 residues long. In germline, CDR1 is MRHNA, CDR2 SNTAGT. The germline V and J ends were trimmed by 4 bases and 5 bases, with 8 bases remaining between them. As DNA, the CDR3 is TGTGCCAGCAGTGCGCTAGCAACCGGGGAGCTGTTTTTT. Protein: CASSALATGELFF.

This clone was seen repeatedly, ten times or more. The chain carries TRBV5-1 and TRBJ2-1; 8 bases align to TRBD2. With 4 bases clipped from V and 8 bases from J, the junction kept 11 bases outside the gene matches. The CDR3 runs 15 residues. Germline CDR1 reads SGHRS; CDR2 reads YFSETQ. The CDR3 region is CASSRSGGRGDEQFF. DNA for the CDR3: TGCGCCAGCAGCCGGAGCGGGGGCCGGGGGGATGAGCAGTTCTTC.

In regard to this clone: Since a much larger clone is just one base distant, this may be a read error. CDR3 in amino acids: CARGGAGETQYF. The CDR3 DNA sequence: TGTGCCAGAGGGGGGGCCGGGGAGACCCAGTACTTC. The rearrangement joins TRBV9 to TRBJ2-5; weak D call: TRBD2 (7 bases). CDR1 is SGDLS and CDR2 is YYNGEE in the germline V gene. V was trimmed by 8 bases and J by 5 bases, leaving 13 bases between them. This CDR3 comprises 12 residues.

This clone was recorded at least ten times. The chain has TRBV7-2 and TRBJ1-5, with D unresolved. The CDR3 extends over 13 amino acids. Germline assignment: CDR1 SGHTA and CDR2 FQGNSA. Trimming cost V 5 bases and J 7 bases, with 12 bases left between them. The CDR3 reads CASSASLGQPQHF. The CDR3, as DNA: TGTGCCAGCAGCGCCAGCCTTGGGCAGCCCCAGCATTTT.

This clone occurred many times. The chain links TRBV20-1 to TRBJ1-3; weak D call: TRBD1 (5 bases). Deletions cut 0 bases from V and 1 base from J, with 10 bases between. The germline gives CDR1 DFQATT, CDR2 SNEGSKA (reference sequence). The CDR3 consists of 15 residues. As DNA, the CDR3 is TGCAGTGCTAGAGATTGGGGGGTGTCTGGAAACACCATATATTTT. Protein: CSARDWGVSGNTIYF.

This clone has at least ten counts. The rearrangement links TRBV5-1 to TRBJ1-1; no clear D gene. CDR1 and CDR2 (germline): SGHRS, YFSETQ. V was pared by 0 bases and J by 7 bases, with 4 bases between. This CDR3 is 11 amino acids long. The DNA for the CDR3 is TGCGCCAGCAGCTTGGGGGATGAAGCTTTCTTT. As protein: CASSLGDEAFF.

This clone was recorded at least ten times. The chain joins TRBV28 to TRBJ2-7, with D tentatively TRBD2 (6 bases). V lost 10 bases, J lost 5 bases, and 18 bases lay in between. Germline V CDR1 and CDR2: MDHEN, SYDVKM. This CDR3 has 13 residues. CDR3 sequence (DNA): TGTGCCACCGTGATCGGGGAGGTCAACGAGCAGTACTTC. It is translated as CATVIGEVNEQYF.

Only a few counts were recorded for this clone. A much larger clone sits a single nucleotide away, making a read error possible. The chain joins TRBV12-3 or TRBV12-4 to TRBJ1-1; a weak D match, TRBD1 (6 bases). Trimming shortened V by 3 bases and J by 6 bases, and 11 bases separated the two germline ends. The CDR3 is 13 residues long. This CDR3 is CASSLAGVAEAFF. In DNA, the CDR3 is TGTGCCAGCAGTTTGGCAGGGGTGGCTGAAGCTTTCTTT.

This clone was detected many times. The chain combines TRBV30 with TRBJ1-1, with 12 bases lining up with TRBD1. V lost 1 base, J lost 9 bases, and 9 bases stayed unmatched. The CDR3 covers 15 residues. Germline V gives CDR1 GTSNPN, CDR2 SVGIG (reference sequence). For the CDR3, the DNA is TGTGCCTGGAGTGCAATTCCCCGGGACAGGGGGCAAGCTTTCTTT. Encoded protein: CAWSAIPRDRGQAFF.

The sample holds many counts of this clone. The genes are TRBV14 and TRBJ2-7; D not resolved. V dropped 3 bases and J dropped 7 bases, with 13 bases sitting between them. The CDR3 has 13 residues. Looked up from germline, CDR1 is SGHDN and CDR2 is FVKESK. CDR3 in DNA: TGTGCCAGCAGCCAGAGTTTCCTGGGGGAGCAGTACTTC. This codes for CASSQSFLGEQYF.

This clone appeared a few times. J is TRBJ2-2 and V is TRBV6-4; TRBD1 might be the D (5 bases). CDR1 MRHNA and CDR2 SNTAGT come from the germline V gene. CDR3 size: 15 residues. V was pared by 6 bases and J by 8 bases, with 19 bases between. The CDR3 is CASSPDNQKTGELFF. The CDR3 coding sequence is TGTGCCAGCAGCCCGGACAACCAGAAAACAGGGGAGCTGTTTTTT.

The chain employs TRBV20-1 and TRBJ1-1, with D uncertain. V was clipped by 0 bases and J by 6 bases, with 8 bases between them. The CDR3 length is 12 residues. CDR1 and CDR2 from the germline V gene are DFQATT and SNEGSKA (reference sequence). This chain's CDR3 is CSAREGSSEAFF. CDR3 sequence (DNA): TGCAGTGCTAGAGAAGGTTCCTCTGAAGCTTTCTTT.

A few counts support this clone. V gene TRBV24-1 combines with J gene TRBJ2-7, with D possibly called TRBD1 or TRBD2 (6 bases each). The V end was cut by 0 bases, the J end by 4 bases, with 18 bases between. From germline, CDR1 is KGHDR and CDR2 SFDVKD. This CDR3 region has 17 residues. The CDR3 DNA reads TGTGCCACCAGTGATTTGCATTCCGATGGGGGGCCGTACGAGCAGTACTTC. Residues: CATSDLHSDGGPYEQYF.

Of note for this clone: In the same sample, other DNA sequences code for this CDR3. The chain's CDR3 is CASNRDGRSTDTQYF. CDR3 nucleotide sequence: TGTGCCAGTAACAGGGACGGGCGTAGCACAGATACGCAGTATTTT. The V and J genes are TRBV2 and TRBJ2-3; D is perhaps TRBD1 (6 bases). Looked up from germline, CDR1 is SNHLY and CDR2 is FYNNEI. The ends were cut back, 9 bases at V and 0 bases at J, with 16 bases in the middle. This CDR3 comprises 15 residues.

In its sample, this clone was seen many times. The CDR3 loop reads CASSYGNEQFF. The CDR3 DNA reads TGTGCCAGCAGTTACGGAAATGAGCAGTTCTTC. The J gene is TRBJ2-1, the V gene TRBV6-2 or TRBV6-3; no definite D call. This CDR3 contains 11 residues. Germline V lookup: CDR1 MNHEY, CDR2 SVGEGT. V gave up 2 bases and J gave up 7 bases, with 3 bases separating them.

This clone has at least ten counts. V usage is TRBV20-1 and J usage is TRBJ2-7; 8 nucleotides align to TRBD1. The CDR3 is made up of 13 amino acids. Trimming took 3 bases from V and 3 from J; bases not matched to a gene: 4. Germline lookup yields CDR1 DFQATT and CDR2 SNEGSKA (reference sequence). This CDR3 reads CSARRTGYYEQYF. For the CDR3, the DNA is TGCAGTGCTAGGAGGACAGGGTACTACGAGCAGTACTTC.

This clone appeared a few times. The genes are TRBV5-1 and TRBJ2-5, with TRBD2 identical over 11 bases. The CDR3 totals 18 residues. Germline-derived CDR1 and CDR2 are SGHRS and YFSETQ. V trimming: 3 bases; J trimming: 1 base; junction bases outside the gene matches: 11. CDR3 coding DNA: TGCGCCAGCAGCTCCTCTCCTCTAGCGGGGGGTACCCAAGAGACCCAGTACTTC. It codes for CASSSSPLAGGTQETQYF.

This clone was detected many times. The rearrangement links TRBV5-1 to TRBJ2-7, with 11 bases fitting TRBD2. This CDR3 has 15 amino acids. Germline values: CDR1 SGHRS, CDR2 YFSETQ. Trimming removed 5 bases from V and 3 bases from J; junction bases left unmatched: 7. The CDR3 here is CASSGGTSGRYEQYF. The DNA for the CDR3 is TGCGCCAGCAGTGGGGGGACTAGCGGTCGCTACGAGCAGTACTTC. Together with reference TRBV5-1 and TRBJ2-7, the CDR3 gives the full variable domain: KAGVTQTPRYLIKTRGQQVTLSCSPISGHRSVSWYQQTPGQGLQFLFEYFSETQRNKGNFPGRFSGRQFSNSRSEMNVSTLELGDSALYLCASSGGTSGRYEQYFGPGTRLTVT.

This clone has more than one count but fewer than ten. The chain joins TRBV19 to TRBJ2-4; TRBD2 is a possible D gene (7 bases). CDR1 LNHDA and CDR2 SQIVND come from the germline V gene (reference sequence). V dropped 4 bases and J dropped 8 bases, with 15 bases sitting between them. This CDR3 is 14 amino acids long. Here the CDR3 reads CASSKGGRWDIQYF. The CDR3 nucleotides are TGTGCCAGTAGTAAGGGGGGGCGATGGGACATTCAGTACTTC.

The table lists this clone with a few counts. This chain connects TRBV10-2 to TRBJ2-2; no clear D gene. This CDR3 comprises 14 residues. Germline V CDR1 and CDR2: WSHSY, SAAADI. Between the trimmed V and J ends, which lost 0 bases and 2 bases, there was a span of 4 bases. CDR3 coding DNA: TGCGCCAGCAGTGAGTCTCTTAACACCGGGGAGCTGTTTTTT. Its protein product is CASSESLNTGELFF.

A few counts support this clone. The chain has TRBV15 and TRBJ1-1; 7 nucleotides line up with TRBD1. The CDR3 loop spans 13 amino acids. The trim removed 0 bases at V and 6 bases at J, leaving 1 base unmatched. CDR1 and CDR2 (germline): LNHNV, YYDKDF (reference sequence). Written as DNA, the CDR3 is TGTGCCACCAGCAGAGATCAGGGGGCTGAAGCTTTCTTT. It encodes CATSRDQGAEAFF.

The rearrangement uses TRBV10-3 and TRBJ2-5; TRBD1 agrees at 7 bases. The germline V gene has CDR1 ENHRY and CDR2 SYGVKD. With 6 bases clipped from V and 2 bases from J, the junction kept 3 bases outside the gene matches. The CDR3 runs 13 residues. The CDR3 bases are TGTGCCATCAGAGGGACAGAACAAGAGACCCAGTACTTC. Its protein is CAIRGTEQETQYF.

On this clone: This may come from a read error, since a much larger clone is one base off. V usage is TRBV6-5 and J usage is TRBJ1-1; maybe TRBD1 (5 bases). The CDR3 loop spans 14 amino acids. From germline, CDR1 is MNHEY and CDR2 SVGAGI. The CDR3, as DNA: TGTGCCAGCAGTTACGGGGGGATGAACACTGAATCTTTCTTT. Translated, it gives CASSYGGMNTESFF.

The table lists this clone with many counts. The chain joins TRBV20-1 to TRBJ1-5, with D possibly being TRBD1 (6 bases). V lost 4 bases, J lost 15 bases, and 10 bases lay in between. The CDR3 consists of 9 residues. Per the germline V gene, CDR1 is DFQATT and CDR2 is SNEGSKA (reference sequence). The CDR3 loop is CSATGGGHF. The CDR3 coding sequence is TGCAGTGCTACGGGAGGGGGGCATTTT.

This clone was counted at least ten times. Its ends do not fully match the called genes, so a read error is possible. This chain links TRBV4-1 with TRBJ2-1, with TRBD2 matching 13 bases. The CDR3 totals 15 residues. Germline CDR1 is MGHRA and CDR2 is YSYEKL. The DNA for the CDR3 is TGCGCCAGCAGCCAAGAGGGACTAGCGGGGAATGAGCGGTTCTTC. Translated: CASSQEGLAGNERFF.